The T cell receptor (beta chain) described here comes from a study of neurological immune-mediated disorders. This clonotype has ten or more counts. The target antigen is unknown. Whole-study findings and limits: Private repertoires in all groups were suggested, as expanded clones shared no CDR3 amino acid sequences across subjects. It was HTLV-1-associated myelopathy that showed the most TCR clonal expansion, while multiple sclerosis showed the least, falling below healthy controls.

The CDR3 is 15 amino acids. Germline assignment: CDR1 KGHDR and CDR2 SFDVKD. Germline trimming cut 4 bases from V and 8 bases from J; bases unmatched to any gene: 8. 2 million PBMCs stored at -80 C were the source of the unsorted libraries. As for the cDNA, it was generated by 5'RACE with 10-nucleotide random UMIs. TCRdb independently ran MiXCR on the 5' RACE reads; one entry per CDR3 protein. The sample lists 50,000 or so distinct CDR3 sequences; about 26% were seen once. This clonotype was sampled from a woman aged 70-85 years in good health. Sequences were obtained from PBMCs. The chain uses TRBV24-1 and TRBJ2-1; 9 bases align to TRBD2. In DNA, the CDR3 is TGTGCCACCAGTGACACCGGGACTAGCTTGCATGAGCAGTTCTTC. Protein: CATSDTGTSLHEQFF.